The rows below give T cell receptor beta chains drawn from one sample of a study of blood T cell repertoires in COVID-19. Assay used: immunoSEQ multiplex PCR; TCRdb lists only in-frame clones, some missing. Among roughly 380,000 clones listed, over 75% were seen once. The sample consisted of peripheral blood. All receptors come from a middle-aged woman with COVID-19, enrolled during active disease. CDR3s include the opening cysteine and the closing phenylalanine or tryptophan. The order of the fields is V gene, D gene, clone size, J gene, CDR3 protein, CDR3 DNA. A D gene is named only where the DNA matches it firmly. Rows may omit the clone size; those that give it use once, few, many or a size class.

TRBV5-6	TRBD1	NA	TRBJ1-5	CASSFFGTADYSNQPQHF	TGTGCCAGCAGCTTTTTTGGGACAGCCGATTATAGCAATCAGCCCCAGCATTTT
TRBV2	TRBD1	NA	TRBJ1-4	CARQRAGGPPGEKLFF	TGTGCGCGGCAACGGGCAGGGGGTCCCCCTGGGGAAAAACTGTTTTTT
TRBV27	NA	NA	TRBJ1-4	CASSLLTGTNEKLFF	TGTGCCAGCAGTTTGCTAACAGGGACTAATGAAAAACTGTTTTTT
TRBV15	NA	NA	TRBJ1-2	CATSRDRPGQSGYTF	TGTGCCACCAGCAGAGATCGACCGGGTCAAAGTGGCTACACCTTC
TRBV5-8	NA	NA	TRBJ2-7	CASSLAITGTEQYF	TGTGCCAGCAGCTTGGCGATTACAGGAACGGAGCAGTACTTC
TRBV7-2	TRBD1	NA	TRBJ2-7	CASSLVGTGGGQQYF	TGTGCCAGCAGCTTAGTAGGGACAGGGGGCGGGCAGCAGTACTTC
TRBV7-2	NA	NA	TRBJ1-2	CASSFTDGNYGYTF	TGTGCCAGCAGCTTCACCGACGGGAACTATGGCTACACCTTC
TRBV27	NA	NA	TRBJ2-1	CASSLPNNEQFF	TGTGCCAGCAGTTTACCCAACAATGAGCAGTTCTTC
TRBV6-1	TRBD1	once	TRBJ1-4	CASSGNPGQGNEKLFF	TGTGCCAGCAGTGGAAACCCGGGACAGGGGAATGAAAAACTGTTTTTT
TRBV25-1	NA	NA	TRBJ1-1	CASSERIQGMGTEAFF	TGTGCCAGCAGTGAAAGGATTCAGGGGATGGGCACTGAAGCTTTCTTT
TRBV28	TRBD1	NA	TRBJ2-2	CASSLWDRSTGELFF	TGTGCCAGCAGCCTGTGGGACAGGAGCACCGGGGAGCTGTTTTTT
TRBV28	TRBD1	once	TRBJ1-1	CASSLDRYTEAFF	TGTGCCAGCAGTCTGGACAGGTACACTGAAGCTTTCTTT
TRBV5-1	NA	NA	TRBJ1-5	CASSLIPSSQPQHF	TGCGCCAGCAGCTTGATCCCTTCGTCTCAGCCCCAGCATTTT
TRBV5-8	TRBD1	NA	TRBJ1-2	CASRDRVNYGYTF	TGTGCCAGCAGAGACAGGGTAAACTATGGCTACACCTTC
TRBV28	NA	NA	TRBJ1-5	CASSLMAGRQPQHF	TGTGCCAGCAGTTTAATGGCAGGGCGCCAGCCCCAGCATTTT
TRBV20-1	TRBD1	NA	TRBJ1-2	CSASRTGNYGYTF	TGCAGTGCTAGTAGGACAGGGAACTATGGCTACACCTTC
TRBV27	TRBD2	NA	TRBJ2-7	CASSLRSSGTTYEQYF	TGTGCCAGCAGCCTTCGTTCTAGCGGGACAACCTACGAGCAGTACTTC
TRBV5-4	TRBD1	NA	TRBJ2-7	CASSPMTGGVGGEQYF	TGTGCCAGCAGCCCTATGACAGGGGGCGTAGGAGGCGAGCAGTACTTC
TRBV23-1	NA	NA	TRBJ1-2	CASSQSPGLGYTF	TGCGCCAGCAGTCAATCCCCCGGTTTGGGCTACACCTTC
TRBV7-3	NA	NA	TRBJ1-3	CASSPDPRVTGNTIYF	TGTGCCAGCAGCCCAGACCCCCGGGTGACGGGAAACACCATATATTTT
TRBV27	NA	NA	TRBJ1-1	CASSLTGSTEAFF	TGTGCCAGCAGTTTGACGGGGAGCACTGAAGCTTTCTTT
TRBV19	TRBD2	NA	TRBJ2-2	CATSGLAGNTGELFF	TGTGCCACCTCGGGGCTAGCGGGGAACACCGGGGAGCTGTTTTTT